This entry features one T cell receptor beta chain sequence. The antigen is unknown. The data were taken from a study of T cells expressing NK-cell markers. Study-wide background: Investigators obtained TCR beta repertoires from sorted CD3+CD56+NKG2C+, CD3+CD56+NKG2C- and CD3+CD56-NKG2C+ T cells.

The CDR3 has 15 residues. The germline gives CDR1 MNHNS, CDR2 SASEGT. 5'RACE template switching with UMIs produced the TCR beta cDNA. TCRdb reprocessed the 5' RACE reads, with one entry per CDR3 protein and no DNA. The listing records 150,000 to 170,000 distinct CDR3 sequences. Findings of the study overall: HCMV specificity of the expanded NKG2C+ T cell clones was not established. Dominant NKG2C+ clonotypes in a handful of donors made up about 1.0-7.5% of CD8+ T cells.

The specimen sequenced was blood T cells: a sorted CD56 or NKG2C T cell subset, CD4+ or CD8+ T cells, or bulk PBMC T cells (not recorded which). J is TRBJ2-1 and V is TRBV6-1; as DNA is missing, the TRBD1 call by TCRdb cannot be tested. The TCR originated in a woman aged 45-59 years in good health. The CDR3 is CASRPGTGTYNEQFF.